Listed here are 8 T cell receptor beta chains from one sample, sequenced in a study of lymphopenia after photon versus proton radiotherapy. Assay: immunoSEQ multiplex PCR; the TCRdb copy retains only in-frame clones and omits some. This table has roughly 16,000 clones, about nine tenths appearing once. The starting material was peripheral blood, obtained from a patient treated with proton-based radiotherapy. Every receptor here comes from a man between 65 and 85 years old with pancreatic cancer.

This clone was detected only once. The CDR3 DNA is TGTGCCAGCAGTTACACCAAAAACACTGAAGCTTTCTTT. It specifies CASSYTKNTEAFF. The chain recombines TRBV6-5 with TRBJ1-1; no firm D call. This CDR3 has 13 residues. With 2 bases removed from V and 2 bases from J, the gap between germline ends came to 6 bases. Germline CDR1 MNHEY, CDR2 SVGAGI.

This rearrangement joins TRBV30 to TRBJ2-1, with TRBD2 identical over 9 bases. In germline, CDR1 is GTSNPN, CDR2 SVGIG (reference sequence). This CDR3 is 16 amino acids long. The junction had 9 bases not matched to a gene; V was cut back by 4 bases and J by 2 bases. CDR3 residues: CAWNSGGRAAYNEQFF. As DNA, the CDR3 is TGTGCCTGGAATTCGGGCGGGAGGGCCGCCTACAATGAGCAGTTCTTC.

There are a few counts of this clone. This sequence joins TRBV11-2 and TRBJ2-7; 7 bases fit TRBD2. The CDR3 totals 13 residues. V shed 3 bases and J 5 bases; nucleotides not matched to a gene: 4. Germline V gene lookup returns CDR1 SGHAT and CDR2 FQNNGV. CDR3: CASSFPSGDEQYF. For the CDR3, the DNA is TGTGCCAGCAGCTTTCCTAGCGGAGACGAGCAGTACTTC.

The chain employs TRBV5-6 and TRBJ1-2; weak D call: TRBD1 (5 bases). Trimming removed 0 bases at V and 3 bases at J, with 12 bases between. The CDR3 covers 15 residues. CDR1 and CDR2 (germline): SGHDT, YYEEEE. Here the CDR3 reads CASSLAGGVDYGYTF. The CDR3 DNA follows: TGTGCCAGCAGCTTGGCGGGGGGGGTAGACTATGGCTACACCTTC.

The genes are TRBV11-3 and TRBJ2-1, with 10 bases fitting TRBD2. The CDR3 is 17 residues long. Trimming at V came to 1 base and at J to 9 bases, leaving 12 bases not matched to a gene. The germline gives CDR1 SGHNT, CDR2 YENEEA. The CDR3 DNA reads as TGTGCCAGCAGCTTAGGTTCTCCTAGCGGGAGTATGGGTGAGCAGTTCTTC. Translating it yields CASSLGSPSGSMGEQFF.

This chain links TRBV9 with TRBJ1-1; D remains ambiguous. In germline, CDR1 is SGDLS, CDR2 YYNGEE. CDR3 length: 14 amino acids. The germline V and J ends were trimmed by 2 bases and 3 bases, with 11 bases remaining between them. The CDR3 region is CASSVKGVDTEAFF. The CDR3 bases are TGTGCCAGCAGCGTTAAGGGCGTGGACACTGAAGCTTTCTTT. Variable domain in full (rest from reference TRBV9 and TRBJ1-1): DSGVTQTPKHLITATGQRVTLRCSPRSGDLSVYWYQQSLDQGLQFLIQYYNGEERAKGNILERFSAQQFPDLHSELNLSSLELGDSALYFCASSVKGVDTEAFFGQGTRLTVV.

The chain couples TRBV7-2 to TRBJ1-3; no definite D call. The CDR3 is made up of 15 amino acids. The germline V gene encodes CDR1 SGHTA and CDR2 FQGNSA. The V end was cut by 6 bases, the J end by 0 bases, with 12 bases between. The CDR3 DNA reads TGTGCCAGCAGTAAAACAGCGCGCTCTGGAAACACCATATATTTT. Amino acid sequence: CASSKTARSGNTIYF.

The chain combines TRBV19 with TRBJ2-3; 9 bases match TRBD1. This CDR3 spans 16 amino acids. Per the germline V gene, CDR1 is LNHDA and CDR2 is SQIVND (reference sequence). After removal of 7 bases from V and 5 bases from J, the junction contained 13 bases not matched to a gene. The CDR3 here is CASTGRGGQGLDTQYF. CDR3 bases: TGTGCCAGTACCGGGCGAGGGGGACAGGGTCTAGATACGCAGTATTTT. Filled out from reference TRBV19 and TRBJ2-3, the complete variable domain reads DGGITQSPKYLFRKEGQNVTLSCEQNLNHDAMYWYRQDPGQGLRLIYYSQIVNDFQKGDIAEGYSVSREKKESFPLTVTSAQKNPTAFYLCASTGRGGQGLDTQYFGPGTRLTVL.